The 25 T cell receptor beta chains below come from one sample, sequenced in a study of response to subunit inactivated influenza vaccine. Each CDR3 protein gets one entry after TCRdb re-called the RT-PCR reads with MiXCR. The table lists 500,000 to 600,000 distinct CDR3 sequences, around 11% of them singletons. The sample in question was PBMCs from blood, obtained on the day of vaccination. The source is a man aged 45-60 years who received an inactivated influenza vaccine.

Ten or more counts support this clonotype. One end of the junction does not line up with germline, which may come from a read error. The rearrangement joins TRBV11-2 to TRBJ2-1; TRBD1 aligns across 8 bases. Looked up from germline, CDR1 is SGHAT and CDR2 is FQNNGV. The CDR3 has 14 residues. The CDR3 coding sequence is TGTGCCAGCAGTTTAGGGGACAGGATAAATGAGCAGTTCTTC. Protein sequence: CASSLGDRINEQFF.

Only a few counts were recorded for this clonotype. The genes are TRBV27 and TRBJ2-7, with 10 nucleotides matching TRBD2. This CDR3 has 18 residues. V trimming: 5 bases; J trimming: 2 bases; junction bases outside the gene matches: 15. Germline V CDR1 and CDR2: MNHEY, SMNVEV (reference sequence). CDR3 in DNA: TGTGCCAGCAGTCCCACTAGCCTTCTAGCGGGAGTTCCCTACGAGCAGTACTTC. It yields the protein CASSPTSLLAGVPYEQYF.

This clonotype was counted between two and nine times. The CDR3 protein is CASSAGGDEQFF. DNA for the CDR3: TGCGCCAGCAGCGCAGGGGGAGATGAGCAGTTCTTC. The chain uses TRBV5-1 and TRBJ2-1, with 7 bases identical to TRBD1. The trim removed 4 bases at V and 8 bases at J, leaving 3 bases unmatched. CDR1 SGHRS and CDR2 YFSETQ come from the germline V gene. The CDR3 is 12 amino acids. Together with reference TRBV5-1 and TRBJ2-1, the CDR3 gives the full variable domain: KAGVTQTPRYLIKTRGQQVTLSCSPISGHRSVSWYQQTPGQGLQFLFEYFSETQRNKGNFPGRFSGRQFSNSRSEMNVSTLELGDSALYLCASSAGGDEQFFGPGTRLTVL.

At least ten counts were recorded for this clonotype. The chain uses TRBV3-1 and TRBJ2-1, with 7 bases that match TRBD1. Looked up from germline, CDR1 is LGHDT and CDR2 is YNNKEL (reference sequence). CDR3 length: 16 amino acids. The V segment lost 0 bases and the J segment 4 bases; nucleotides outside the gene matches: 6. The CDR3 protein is CASSQDSGQVYNEQFF. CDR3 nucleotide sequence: TGTGCCAGCAGCCAAGATTCAGGACAGGTATACAATGAGCAGTTCTTC.

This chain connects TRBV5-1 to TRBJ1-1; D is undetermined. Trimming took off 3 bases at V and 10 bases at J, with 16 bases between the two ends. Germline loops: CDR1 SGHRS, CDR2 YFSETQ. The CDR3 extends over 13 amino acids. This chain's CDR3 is CASSSEWTPSAFF. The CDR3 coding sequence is TGCGCCAGCAGCTCCGAATGGACTCCGTCAGCTTTCTTT. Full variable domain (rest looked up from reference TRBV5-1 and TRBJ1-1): KAGVTQTPRYLIKTRGQQVTLSCSPISGHRSVSWYQQTPGQGLQFLFEYFSETQRNKGNFPGRFSGRQFSNSRSEMNVSTLELGDSALYLCASSSEWTPSAFFGQGTRLTVV.

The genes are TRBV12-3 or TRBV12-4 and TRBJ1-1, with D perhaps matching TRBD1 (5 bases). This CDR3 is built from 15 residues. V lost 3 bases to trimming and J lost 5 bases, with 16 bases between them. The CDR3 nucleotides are TGTGCCAGCAGTTTGGAAGGAGGGGCCGAGACTGAAGCTTTCTTT. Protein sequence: CASSLEGGAETEAFF.

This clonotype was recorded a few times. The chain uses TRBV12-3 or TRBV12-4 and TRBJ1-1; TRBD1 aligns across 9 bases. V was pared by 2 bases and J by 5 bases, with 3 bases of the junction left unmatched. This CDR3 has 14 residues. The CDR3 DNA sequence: TGTGCCAGCAGTTTAAACAGGGGGCTTACTGAAGCTTTCTTT. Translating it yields CASSLNRGLTEAFF.

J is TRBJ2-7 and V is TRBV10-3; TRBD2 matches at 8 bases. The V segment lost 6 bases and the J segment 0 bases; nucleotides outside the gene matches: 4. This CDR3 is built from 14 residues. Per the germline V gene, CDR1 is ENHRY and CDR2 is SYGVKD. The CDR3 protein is CAIRIAGSSYEQYF. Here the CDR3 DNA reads TGTGCCATCAGGATAGCGGGGAGCTCCTACGAGCAGTACTTC.

CDR3 region: CASSFSDRGPRNTIYF. CDR3 in DNA: TGTGCCAGCAGTTTTTCCGACAGGGGGCCTAGAAACACCATATATTTT. The chain couples TRBV6-5 to TRBJ1-3; TRBD1 matches at 10 bases. Germline V gives CDR1 MNHEY, CDR2 SVGAGI. The CDR3 is 16 residues long. The junction had 8 bases not matched to a gene; V was cut back by 4 bases and J by 5 bases.

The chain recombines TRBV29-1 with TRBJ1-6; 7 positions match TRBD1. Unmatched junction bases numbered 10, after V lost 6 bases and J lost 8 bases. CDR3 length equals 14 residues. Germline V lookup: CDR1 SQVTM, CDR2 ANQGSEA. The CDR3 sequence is CSVAITGVDSPLHF. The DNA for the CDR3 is TGCAGCGTCGCCATAACAGGGGTCGATTCACCCCTCCACTTT.

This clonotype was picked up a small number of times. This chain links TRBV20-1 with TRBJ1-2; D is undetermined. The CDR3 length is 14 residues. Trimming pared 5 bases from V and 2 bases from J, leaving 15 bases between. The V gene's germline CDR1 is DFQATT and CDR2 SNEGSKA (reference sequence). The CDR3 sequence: CSAGRGPLNYGYTF. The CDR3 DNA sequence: TGCAGTGCTGGGAGAGGTCCGTTAAACTATGGCTACACCTTC.

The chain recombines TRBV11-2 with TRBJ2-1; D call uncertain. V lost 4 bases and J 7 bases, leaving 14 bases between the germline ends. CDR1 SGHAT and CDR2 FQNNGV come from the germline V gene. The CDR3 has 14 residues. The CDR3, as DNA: TGTGCCAGCAGCTCCCTTAAATTTCGGAATGAGCAGTTCTTC. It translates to CASSSLKFRNEQFF.

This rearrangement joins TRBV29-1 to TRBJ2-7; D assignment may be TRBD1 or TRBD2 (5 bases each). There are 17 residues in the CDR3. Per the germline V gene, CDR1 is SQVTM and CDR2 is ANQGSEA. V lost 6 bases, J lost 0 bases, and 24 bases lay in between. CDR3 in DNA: TGCAGCGTCAGTACCTTTTACCGGGACGGCATCTCCTACGAGCAGTACTTC. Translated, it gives CSVSTFYRDGISYEQYF.

Here the CDR3 DNA reads TGTGCCAGCAGTAAGGGTCTAGCGGGGGGCCAAGAGACCCAGTACTTC. Protein sequence: CASSKGLAGGQETQYF. V usage is TRBV6-1 and J usage is TRBJ2-5, with 11 bases lining up with TRBD2. The germline CDR1 and CDR2 sequences are MNHNS and SASEGT. After removal of 5 bases from V and 1 base from J, the junction contained 6 bases not matched to a gene. CDR3 length: 16 amino acids.

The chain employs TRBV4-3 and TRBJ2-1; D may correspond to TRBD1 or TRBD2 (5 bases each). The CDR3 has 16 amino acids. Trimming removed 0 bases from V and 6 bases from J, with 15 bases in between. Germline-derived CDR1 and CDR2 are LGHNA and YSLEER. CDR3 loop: CASSQDWAGTINEQFF. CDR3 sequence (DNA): TGCGCCAGCAGCCAAGATTGGGCAGGGACCATCAATGAGCAGTTCTTC.

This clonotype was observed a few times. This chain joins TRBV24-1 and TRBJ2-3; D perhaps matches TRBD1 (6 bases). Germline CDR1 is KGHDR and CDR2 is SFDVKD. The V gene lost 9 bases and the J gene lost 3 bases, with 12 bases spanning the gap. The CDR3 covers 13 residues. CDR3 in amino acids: CATRRQATDTQYF. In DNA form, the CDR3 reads TGTGCCACCCGGAGACAGGCGACAGATACGCAGTATTTT.

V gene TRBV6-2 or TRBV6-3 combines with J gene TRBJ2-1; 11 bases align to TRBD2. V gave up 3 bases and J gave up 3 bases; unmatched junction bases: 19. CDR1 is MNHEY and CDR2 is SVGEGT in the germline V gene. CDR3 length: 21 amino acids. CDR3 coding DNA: TGTGCCAGCAGTTATAATTTCGAAATAGCGGGGGGGTTAGCTCTCTACAATGAGCAGTTCTTC. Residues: CASSYNFEIAGGLALYNEQFF.

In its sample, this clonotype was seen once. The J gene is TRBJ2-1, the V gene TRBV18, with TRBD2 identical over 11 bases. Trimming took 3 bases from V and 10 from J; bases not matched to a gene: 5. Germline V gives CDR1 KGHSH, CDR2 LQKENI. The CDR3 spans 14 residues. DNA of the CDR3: TGTGCCAGCTCACCTGCACTAGCGGGGGAGGAGCAGTTCTTC. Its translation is CASSPALAGEEQFF.

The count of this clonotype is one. CDR3 DNA: TGCAGTGCAGCACCCGGGACAGGGGTCCAGCCCCAGCATTTT. This translates into CSAAPGTGVQPQHF. The chain uses TRBV20-1 and TRBJ1-5, with TRBD1 matching 10 bases. CDR1 is DFQATT, CDR2 SNEGSKA, per germline (reference sequence). The length of the CDR3 is 14 residues. The V segment lost 6 bases and the J segment 7 bases; nucleotides outside the gene matches: 9.

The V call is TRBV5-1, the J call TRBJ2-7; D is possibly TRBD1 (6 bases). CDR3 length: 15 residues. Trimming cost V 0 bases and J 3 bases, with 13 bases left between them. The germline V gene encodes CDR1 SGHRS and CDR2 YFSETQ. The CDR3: CASSLAGTSVYEQYF. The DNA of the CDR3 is TGCGCCAGCAGCTTGGCCGGGACAAGTGTCTACGAGCAGTACTTC. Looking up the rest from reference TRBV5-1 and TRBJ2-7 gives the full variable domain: KAGVTQTPRYLIKTRGQQVTLSCSPISGHRSVSWYQQTPGQGLQFLFEYFSETQRNKGNFPGRFSGRQFSNSRSEMNVSTLELGDSALYLCASSLAGTSVYEQYFGPGTRLTVT.

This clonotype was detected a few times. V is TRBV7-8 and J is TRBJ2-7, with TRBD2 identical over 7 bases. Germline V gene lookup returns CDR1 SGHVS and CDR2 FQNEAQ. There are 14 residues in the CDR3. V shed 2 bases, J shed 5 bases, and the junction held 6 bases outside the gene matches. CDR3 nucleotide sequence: TGTGCCAGCAGCTTATGGGGAGGGCCCCACGAGCAGTACTTC. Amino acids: CASSLWGGPHEQYF.

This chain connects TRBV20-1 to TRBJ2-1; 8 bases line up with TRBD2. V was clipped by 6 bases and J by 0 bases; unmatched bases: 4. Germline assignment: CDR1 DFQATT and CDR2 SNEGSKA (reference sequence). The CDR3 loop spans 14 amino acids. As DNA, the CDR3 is TGCAGTGCAATGGGACTAGACTCCTACAATGAGCAGTTCTTC. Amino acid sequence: CSAMGLDSYNEQFF.

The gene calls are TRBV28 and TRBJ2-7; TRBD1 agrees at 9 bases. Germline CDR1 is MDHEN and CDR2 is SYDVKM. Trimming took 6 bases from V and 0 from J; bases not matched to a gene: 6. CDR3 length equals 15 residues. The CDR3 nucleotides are TGTGCCAGCAGGGGACTGACAGGGGGCTCCTACGAGCAGTACTTC. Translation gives CASRGLTGGSYEQYF.

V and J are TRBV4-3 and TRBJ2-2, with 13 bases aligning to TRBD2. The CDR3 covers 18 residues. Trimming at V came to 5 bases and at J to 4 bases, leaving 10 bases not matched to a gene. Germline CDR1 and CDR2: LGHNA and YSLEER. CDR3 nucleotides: TGCGCCAGCAGCGAGATTAACAGACTAGCGGGGGGCACCGGGGAGCTGTTTTTT. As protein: CASSEINRLAGGTGELFF.

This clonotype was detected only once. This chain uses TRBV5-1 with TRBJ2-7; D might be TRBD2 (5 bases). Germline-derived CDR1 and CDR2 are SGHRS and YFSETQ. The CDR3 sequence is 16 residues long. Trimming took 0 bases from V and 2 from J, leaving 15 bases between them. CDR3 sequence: CASSLDFGIQTYEQYF. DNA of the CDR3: TGCGCCAGCAGCTTGGATTTCGGGATACAAACCTACGAGCAGTACTTC.